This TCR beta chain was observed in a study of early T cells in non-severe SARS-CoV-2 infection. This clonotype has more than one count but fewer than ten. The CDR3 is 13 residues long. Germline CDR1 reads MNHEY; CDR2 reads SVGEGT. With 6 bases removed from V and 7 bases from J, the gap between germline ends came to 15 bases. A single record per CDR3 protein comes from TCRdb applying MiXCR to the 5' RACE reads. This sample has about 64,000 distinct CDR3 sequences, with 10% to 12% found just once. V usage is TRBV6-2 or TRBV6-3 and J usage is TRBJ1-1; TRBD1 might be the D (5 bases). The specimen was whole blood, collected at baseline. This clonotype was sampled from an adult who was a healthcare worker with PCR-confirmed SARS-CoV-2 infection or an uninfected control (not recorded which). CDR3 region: CASRKGRESEAFF. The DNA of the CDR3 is TGTGCCAGCAGGAAGGGCAGGGAAAGTGAAGCTTTCTTT.